The 30 T cell receptor beta chains listed next were all sequenced from one sample in a study of T cells in Graves' hyperthyroidism and ophthalmopathy. Researchers amplified the TCR beta CDR3 regions from RNA transcripts. The HTBI primer set was used in a first-round RT-PCR of the TCR CDR3. TCRdb ran MiXCR on the multiplex PCR reads and lists one entry per CDR3 protein. The sample holds some 420,000 distinct CDR3 sequences, roughly an eighth seen once. The material sequenced was blood. The receptors stem from a woman aged 18-29 years with Graves' hyperthyroidism.

Comment on this clonotype: One base away lies a much larger clone, so this may be a sequencing read error. This chain links TRBV6-1 with TRBJ2-7, with D perhaps TRBD2 (5 bases). The CDR3 sequence is 16 residues long. Germline V gene sequence: CDR1 MNHNS, CDR2 SASEGT. V was clipped by 6 bases and J by 5 bases, with 23 bases between them. CDR3: CASRSIISWARDEQYF. In DNA, the CDR3 is TGTGCCAGCAGAAGCATCATCTCGTGGGCGCGGGACGAGCAGTACTTC.

This clonotype was seen ten or more times. The chain couples TRBV25-1 to TRBJ1-4; a possible D gene is TRBD1 (5 bases). V lost 5 bases and J lost 0, with 13 bases in between. Germline lookup yields CDR1 MGHDK and CDR2 SYGVNS. The CDR3 extends over 16 amino acids. The CDR3 coding sequence is TGTGCCAGCAGTAGGGGCCTTTCCGCAACTAATGAAAAACTGTTTTTT. Its protein is CASSRGLSATNEKLFF.

This clonotype was seen at least ten times. This sequence joins TRBV28 and TRBJ2-1, with 14 bases lining up with TRBD2. Germline V CDR1 and CDR2: MDHEN, SYDVKM. The CDR3 consists of 17 residues. The V gene end was trimmed by 6 bases and the J gene end by 6 bases; junction bases not matched to a gene: 10. The CDR3 DNA sequence: TGTGCCAGCAGCCGGACGCGAGGACTAGCGGGAGGCAATGAGCAGTTCTTC. Translation gives CASSRTRGLAGGNEQFF.

This clonotype was observed a few times. The gene calls are TRBV10-3 and TRBJ1-6; D remains unclear. V was trimmed by 4 bases and J by 7 bases, leaving 11 bases between them. This CDR3 is 14 amino acids long. In germline, CDR1 is ENHRY, CDR2 SYGVKD. The CDR3: CAISGPGRNSPLHF. CDR3 sequence (DNA): TGTGCCATCAGTGGGCCCGGGCGGAATTCACCCCTCCACTTT.

CDR3 nucleotide sequence: TGTGCCAGCGGGAGGGACAGGGCTACAGCTGAAGCTTTCTTT. Residues: CASGRDRATAEAFF. The gene calls are TRBV12-3 or TRBV12-4 and TRBJ1-1; 9 bases are shared with TRBD1. V shed 8 bases and J 6 bases; nucleotides not matched to a gene: 10. This CDR3 spans 14 amino acids.

This clonotype has ten or more counts. The chain links TRBV7-9 to TRBJ2-7; D unclear. Germline V lookup: CDR1 SEHNR, CDR2 FQNEAQ (reference sequence). Trimming pared 3 bases from V and 1 base from J, leaving 7 bases between. CDR3 length equals 13 residues. For the CDR3, the DNA is TGTGCCAGCAGCTTTGACGGATCCTACGAGCAGTACTTC. The encoded protein is CASSFDGSYEQYF.

This clonotype was observed at least ten times. The chain combines TRBV7-3 with TRBJ2-3; 10 positions match TRBD1. The CDR3 contains 15 residues. J gave up 3 bases and V 5 bases, and 5 bases lay outside the gene matches. The V gene's germline CDR1 is SGHTA and CDR2 FQGTGA. The CDR3 DNA sequence: TGTGCCAGCAGCGTGGGACAGGGGTGGACAGATACGCAGTATTTT. This gives the protein CASSVGQGWTDTQYF.

This clonotype was seen a few times. The chain employs TRBV4-1 and TRBJ1-2, with TRBD1 matching over 9 bases. The germline CDR1 and CDR2 sequences are MGHRA and YSYEKL. The V gene end was trimmed by 1 base and the J gene end by 3 bases; junction bases not matched to a gene: 3. CDR3 length equals 15 residues. CDR3 sequence reads: CASSQAGQGHYGYTF. As DNA, the CDR3 is TGCGCCAGCAGCCAAGCGGGACAGGGCCACTATGGCTACACCTTC.

CDR3 loop: CASSLQGRGNTIYF. For the CDR3, the DNA is TGTGCCAGCAGTTTACAGGGCCGGGGAAACACCATATATTTT. The chain recombines TRBV27 with TRBJ1-3; D is possibly TRBD1 (5 bases). The CDR3 runs to 14 residues. Between the trimmed V and J ends, which lost 2 bases and 4 bases, there was a span of 9 bases. The germline V gene has CDR1 MNHEY and CDR2 SMNVEV (reference sequence).

This clonotype was seen at least ten times. The chain has TRBV12-3 or TRBV12-4 and TRBJ1-1; unclear D gene. This CDR3 has 12 amino acids. The ends were cut back, 1 base at V and 4 bases at J, with 4 bases in the middle. CDR3 loop: CASSLVVTEAFF. The CDR3 DNA follows: TGTGCCAGCAGTTTAGTGGTCACTGAAGCTTTCTTT.

The chain employs TRBV4-3 and TRBJ2-3, with TRBD1 matching 8 bases. Losses at the gene ends were 0 bases for V and 3 bases for J; bases not matched to a gene: 5. The CDR3 covers 16 residues. Germline CDR1 is LGHNA and CDR2 is YSLEER. The CDR3 DNA reads as TGCGCCAGCAGCCAAGATCCGGACAGGGCTACAGATACGCAGTATTTT. The encoded protein is CASSQDPDRATDTQYF.

Turning to this clonotype: One junction end does not reproduce the germline sequence, and a read error may be involved. The V and J genes are TRBV5-4 and TRBJ2-1; 14 bases fit TRBD2. CDR3 length equals 15 residues. Germline values: CDR1 SGHNT, CDR2 YYREEE (reference sequence). CDR3 in amino acids: CAGRPGTSGSYEQFF. The CDR3 coding sequence is TGTGCCGGCAGACCAGGGACTAGCGGGAGCTATGAGCAGTTCTTC.

This clonotype was observed a few times. V usage is TRBV19 and J usage is TRBJ2-5; 10 positions match TRBD2. CDR3 size: 17 residues. Germline V gives CDR1 LNHDA, CDR2 SQIVND (reference sequence). Unmatched junction bases numbered 4, after V lost 0 bases and J lost 0 bases. In DNA form, the CDR3 reads TGTGCCAGTAGTATAGAACCGGGACTAGCGTACCAAGAGACCCAGTACTTC. Amino acid sequence: CASSIEPGLAYQETQYF.

At least ten counts were recorded for this clonotype. The chain recombines TRBV28 with TRBJ1-5; D is unresolved. V was trimmed by 8 bases and J by 0 bases, leaving 11 bases between them. In germline, CDR1 is MDHEN, CDR2 SYDVKM. CDR3 size: 14 residues. This CDR3 is CASAIPNSNQPQHF. In nucleotides, the CDR3 is TGTGCCAGCGCCATCCCGAATAGCAATCAGCCCCAGCATTTT.

The rearrangement joins TRBV5-1 to TRBJ2-5; tentatively, D is TRBD1 or TRBD2 (5 bases each). V was clipped by 4 bases and J by 14 bases, with 18 bases between them. Germline V gives CDR1 SGHRS, CDR2 YFSETQ. This CDR3 region has 12 residues. The DNA for the CDR3 is TGCGCCAGCAGCGGATCGGGACCACACCTCTACTTC. Its protein product is CASSGSGPHLYF. Full variable domain (rest looked up from reference TRBV5-1 and TRBJ2-5): KAGVTQTPRYLIKTRGQQVTLSCSPISGHRSVSWYQQTPGQGLQFLFEYFSETQRNKGNFPGRFSGRQFSNSRSEMNVSTLELGDSALYLCASSGSGPHLYFGPGTRLLVL.

This clonotype has at least ten counts. The CDR3 is CASSEQGTTYEQYF. CDR3 sequence (DNA): TGTGCCAGCAGTGAACAGGGGACAACCTACGAGCAGTACTTC. This chain joins TRBV12-3 or TRBV12-4 and TRBJ2-7; 7 nucleotides line up with TRBD1. Losses at the gene ends were 5 bases for V and 2 bases for J; bases not matched to a gene: 6. CDR3 length equals 14 residues.

The table lists this clonotype with many counts. The chain has TRBV28 and TRBJ2-7; possible D gene TRBD2, 5 bases. Trimming pared 5 bases from V and 7 bases from J, leaving 15 bases between. The CDR3 spans 13 residues. Germline V gene lookup returns CDR1 MDHEN and CDR2 SYDVKM. The CDR3 is CASSRMGRGEQYF. Here the CDR3 DNA reads TGTGCCAGCAGTCGCATGGGCCGAGGGGAGCAGTACTTC.

This clonotype was seen many times. The genes are TRBV10-3 and TRBJ1-2; D gene uncertain. The length of the CDR3 is 14 residues. Trimming stripped 3 bases from V and 7 bases from J, with 15 bases between. The germline V gene has CDR1 ENHRY and CDR2 SYGVKD. The CDR3 region has the DNA TGTGCCATCAGTGACGCGGAGGTAGCGGGTGGCTACACCTTC. Protein sequence: CAISDAEVAGGYTF.

At least ten counts were recorded for this clonotype. This chain links TRBV6-5 with TRBJ1-5, with 9 bases identical to TRBD1. Per the germline V gene, CDR1 is MNHEY and CDR2 is SVGAGI. After removal of 2 bases from V and 7 bases from J, the junction contained 6 bases not matched to a gene. The CDR3 sequence is 15 residues long. CDR3 in DNA: TGTGCCAGCAGTTACGTCGGGACAGGGAGCCAGCCCCAGCATTTT. Its protein is CASSYVGTGSQPQHF.

Comment on this clonotype: A much larger clone differs by one base, so this may be a read error. The chain joins TRBV29-1 to TRBJ2-7; 9 bases are a match to TRBD1. The DNA end is a closer match to TRBJ2-1, so the J assignment may be wrong. Germline V gene data show CDR1 as SQVTM and CDR2 as ANQGSEA. CDR3 length: 14 amino acids. This CDR3 reads CSVEFGTGSYEQFF. The CDR3 coding sequence is TGCAGCGTTGAGTTCGGGACAGGGTCCTACGAGCAGTTCTTC.

This clonotype came up many times. V is TRBV27 and J is TRBJ2-7; TRBD2 might be the D (7 bases). Germline lookup yields CDR1 MNHEY and CDR2 SMNVEV (reference sequence). Trimming removed 6 bases from V and 5 bases from J, with 14 bases in between. This CDR3 is 13 amino acids long. The CDR3 DNA reads TGTGCCAGCAGGGGGGGGGCGCACCACGAGCAGTACTTC. Its protein product is CASRGGAHHEQYF.

This clonotype was counted many times. The chain has TRBV27 and TRBJ2-5; D is perhaps TRBD1 (6 bases). CDR3 length: 16 amino acids. CDR1 and CDR2 from the germline V gene are MNHEY and SMNVEV (reference sequence). With 0 bases removed from V and 7 bases from J, the gap between germline ends came to 18 bases. CDR3 DNA sequence: TGTGCCAGCAGTTTATCCCGCCCTACAGGGTTGGTGACCCAGTACTTC. Translating gives CASSLSRPTGLVTQYF.

This chain connects TRBV3-1 to TRBJ2-5; D is possibly TRBD1 (6 bases). The CDR3 has 16 amino acids. The V end was cut by 2 bases, the J end by 2 bases, with 15 bases between. Germline V gene lookup returns CDR1 LGHDT and CDR2 YNNKEL (reference sequence). The CDR3 loop reads CASSQIVGAAQETQYF. DNA of the CDR3: TGTGCCAGCAGCCAAATTGTGGGGGCGGCGCAAGAGACCCAGTACTTC.

The V gene is TRBV15, the J gene TRBJ1-2; 7 positions agree with TRBD1. The CDR3 is 16 residues long. Germline values: CDR1 LNHNV, CDR2 YYDKDF (reference sequence). V trimming: 3 bases; J trimming: 3 bases; junction bases outside the gene matches: 10. The CDR3 bases are TGTGCCACCAGCAGTATCCGGCAGGGGGAGTACTATGGCTACACCTTC. It codes for CATSSIRQGEYYGYTF.

Regarding this clonotype: A read error may explain this, as a much larger clone is one base away. The V gene is TRBV5-1, the J gene TRBJ2-7; 10 nucleotides match TRBD2. Looked up from germline, CDR1 is SGHRS and CDR2 is YFSETQ. With 4 bases clipped from V and 5 bases from J, the junction kept 12 bases outside the gene matches. The CDR3 sequence is 16 residues long. The CDR3 DNA reads as TGCGCCAGCAGCCAACTTCCTAGCGGGAGTTCCAACGAGCAGTACTTC. Translated: CASSQLPSGSSNEQYF.

The chain has TRBV25-1 and TRBJ2-1; D might be TRBD2 (5 bases). The V gene's germline CDR1 is MGHDK and CDR2 SYGVNS. The V end was cut by 4 bases, the J end by 7 bases, with 20 bases between. This CDR3 has 16 residues. CDR3 bases: TGTGCCAGCAGTGGAGTCCAGCGGACTGGGTCGAATGAGCAGTTCTTC. Translating gives CASSGVQRTGSNEQFF.

This clonotype was picked up many times. V and J are TRBV12-3 or TRBV12-4 and TRBJ1-1; 8 bases are a match to TRBD1. This CDR3 has 15 residues. The V segment lost 6 bases and the J segment 1 base; nucleotides outside the gene matches: 7. The CDR3 bases are TGTGCCAGCAGCTGGACAGGGAAGTCGAACACTGAAGCTTTCTTT. It yields the protein CASSWTGKSNTEAFF.

This clonotype was detected a few times. V usage is TRBV5-1 and J usage is TRBJ2-3; possible D gene TRBD1, 5 bases. Germline-derived CDR1 and CDR2 are SGHRS and YFSETQ. V lost 8 bases, J lost 4 bases, and 11 bases lay in between. This CDR3 spans 12 amino acids. The DNA of the CDR3 is TGCGCCAGTACAGGCGACCCAGATACGCAGTATTTT. This translates into CASTGDPDTQYF.

This clonotype appeared a single time. J is TRBJ2-3 and V is TRBV28, with 9 bases aligning to TRBD1. Germline assignment: CDR1 MDHEN and CDR2 SYDVKM. V lost 10 bases to trimming and J lost 2 bases; unmatched junction nucleotides: 7. The CDR3 totals 14 residues. The CDR3 sequence: CATGEQGATDTQYF. In nucleotides, the CDR3 is TGTGCCACGGGGGAACAGGGGGCCACAGATACGCAGTATTTT. The full variable domain, with the rest looked up from reference TRBV28 and TRBJ2-3, is DVKVTQSSRYLVKRTGEKVFLECVQDMDHENMFWYRQDPGLGLRLIYFSYDVKMKEKGDIPEGYSVSREKKERFSLILESASTNQTSMYLCATGEQGATDTQYFGPGTRLTVL.

This clonotype was detected many times. The chain carries TRBV27 and TRBJ1-5, with a weak D call TRBD1 (5 bases). CDR1 and CDR2 (germline): MNHEY, SMNVEV (reference sequence). V was cut by 3 bases and J by 5 bases, with 11 bases left in between. This CDR3 is 14 amino acids long. This CDR3 reads CASSFLGRDQPQHF. In DNA form, the CDR3 reads TGTGCCAGCAGTTTCCTGGGCAGGGATCAGCCCCAGCATTTT.